This T cell receptor (beta chain) is drawn from a study of PD-1 blockade in classical Hodgkin lymphoma. Study-wide points: Factors driving the repertoire differences, possibly disease activity or prior therapy, remain undefined.

Produced via immunoSEQ multiplex PCR; TCRdb's table is partial and in-frame only. The profile covers roughly 30,000 clones, with roughly 80% appearing a single time and approximately 0.81% taken by the ten largest. Comments on this clone: The antigen is not known.

Documented time point: cycle 4 day 1 (C4D1), after around six weeks of nivolumab. Relapses following autologous stem cell transplantation were seen in all patients, with brentuximab vedotin exposure varying. CD4+ T cells were purified from thawed PBMCs by magnetic negative selection. CDR3 size: 13 residues. Trimming pared 4 bases from V and 7 bases from J, leaving 11 bases between. Germline V gene lookup returns CDR1 GTSNPN and CDR2 SVGIG (reference sequence). Sequencing was performed on CD4+ T cells from blood, taken before the fourth cycle of nivolumab. This TCR was sampled from a human donor with classical Hodgkin lymphoma. The chain combines TRBV30 with TRBJ1-6; no clear D gene. The chain's CDR3 is CAWMTLPNSPLHF. In DNA, the CDR3 is TGTGCCTGGATGACGTTACCAAATTCACCCCTCCACTTT.